Shown below are 18 T cell receptor beta chains from a single sample sequenced in a study of Ad26.COV2.S vaccination and SARS-CoV-2 variants. Treatment reported: 19 received Ad26.COV2.S at low or high dose, single or two shots; 5 received placebo; per-sample allocation not given. After the first vaccine or placebo injection, samples were drawn on day 63. TCRdb's table, derived via immunoSEQ multiplex PCR, lists solely in-frame clones and lacks some. The sample shows under 550,000 clones, 75% to 95% of them seen only once. The input for sequencing was peripheral blood, taken in a trial of Ad26.COV2.S vaccine versus placebo. These receptors originate from a person aged 18 to 65 who received the Ad26.COV2.S COVID-19 vaccine or a placebo.

The rearrangement links TRBV7-3 to TRBJ2-7, with 9 bases lining up with TRBD1. Germline lookup yields CDR1 SGHTA and CDR2 FQGTGA. This CDR3 region has 14 residues. V lost 0 bases to trimming and J lost 4 bases; unmatched junction nucleotides: 1. DNA for the CDR3: TGTGCCAGCAGCTTAACCGGACAGGGGTACGAGCAGTACTTC. As protein: CASSLTGQGYEQYF.

This clone was seen a handful of times. V and J are TRBV7-2 and TRBJ2-7; TRBD1 might be the D (6 bases). The CDR3 covers 15 residues. V gave up 4 bases and J gave up 4 bases, with 17 bases separating them. The V gene's germline CDR1 is SGHTA and CDR2 FQGNSA. CDR3 protein: CASSSGTLLSYEQYF. The CDR3 bases are TGTGCCAGCAGCTCCGGGACACTATTATCGTACGAGCAGTACTTC.

The rearrangement joins TRBV2 to TRBJ2-1, with D unclear. The CDR3 has 17 amino acids. The germline V gene encodes CDR1 SNHLY and CDR2 FYNNEI. The V gene lost 6 bases and the J gene lost 0 bases, with 18 bases spanning the gap. The CDR3, as DNA: TGTGCCAGCAGAAGTCGCCTGGTTCGAACCTCCTACAATGAGCAGTTCTTC. Protein: CASRSRLVRTSYNEQFF.

This rearrangement joins TRBV28 to TRBJ2-5; TRBD1 matches 8 bases. The CDR3 length is 15 residues. J gave up 1 base and V 5 bases, and 6 bases lay outside the gene matches. CDR1 MDHEN and CDR2 SYDVKM come from the germline V gene. The CDR3, as DNA: TGTGCCAGCAGTCCCAGAGGGACAGGCCAAGAGACCCAGTACTTC. Its translation: CASSPRGTGQETQYF.

This clone has a handful of counts. CDR3 loop: CASSSETGNGYTF. The CDR3 DNA reads as TGTGCCAGTAGTAGCGAGACAGGGAACGGCTACACCTTC. The gene calls are TRBV19 and TRBJ1-2, with TRBD1 matching over 7 bases. The CDR3 totals 13 residues. After removal of 4 bases from V and 8 bases from J, the junction contained 7 bases not matched to a gene. Germline values: CDR1 LNHDA, CDR2 SQIVND (reference sequence).

The CDR3 is CATSNMNTEAFF. DNA of the CDR3: TGTGCCACCAGTAACATGAACACTGAAGCTTTCTTT. The chain couples TRBV24-1 to TRBJ1-1; D ambiguous. Germline values: CDR1 KGHDR, CDR2 SFDVKD. This CDR3 has 12 residues. Deletions cut 6 bases from V and 0 bases from J, with 4 bases between.

The chain has TRBV9 and TRBJ2-6, with TRBD1 matching 12 bases. Germline CDR1 and CDR2: SGDLS and YYNGEE. The length of the CDR3 is 18 residues. V shed 1 base and J 4 bases; nucleotides not matched to a gene: 6. The chain's CDR3 is CASSVWPGQGAGANVLTF. The CDR3 bases are TGTGCCAGCAGCGTATGGCCGGGACAGGGGGCCGGGGCCAACGTCCTGACTTTC.

This clone was counted once. The chain employs TRBV6-1 and TRBJ1-1, with D tentatively TRBD1 (5 bases). V lost 3 bases and J lost 7, with 6 bases in between. Germline V gene data show CDR1 as MNHNS and CDR2 as SASEGT. This CDR3 has 11 amino acids. CDR3 nucleotides: TGTGCCAGCAGTGAGCAGGGTGAAGCTTTCTTT. It encodes CASSEQGEAFF.

V usage is TRBV5-1 and J usage is TRBJ2-1; 7 bases agree with TRBD1. V was clipped by 4 bases and J by 12 bases; unmatched bases: 16. Germline values: CDR1 SGHRS, CDR2 YFSETQ. The CDR3 is 15 amino acids. Here the CDR3 reads CASSLRDSPNEVQFF. CDR3 sequence (DNA): TGCGCCAGCAGCCTCCGGGACAGTCCCAATGAAGTGCAGTTCTTC.

The sample holds one count of this clone. The gene calls are TRBV28 and TRBJ1-1; 7 bases align to TRBD1. Germline V CDR1 and CDR2: MDHEN, SYDVKM. The CDR3 sequence is 14 residues long. J lost 3 bases, V lost 4 bases, and 5 bases had no gene match. CDR3 DNA sequence: TGTGCCAGCAGTTCCGGGACAGCTTACACTGAAGCTTTCTTT. Protein sequence: CASSSGTAYTEAFF.

J is TRBJ1-2 and V is TRBV3-1 (or the pseudogene TRBV3-2); weak D call: TRBD1 (6 bases). Germline assignment: CDR1 LGHDT and CDR2 YNNKEL (reference sequence). The CDR3 has 17 amino acids. V was trimmed by 4 bases and J by 6 bases, leaving 24 bases between them. CDR3 loop: CASSPMTGSGIRNGYTF. CDR3 sequence (DNA): TGTGCCAGCAGCCCCATGACAGGCTCCGGGATTAGGAATGGCTACACCTTC.

The rearrangement links TRBV5-8 to TRBJ1-5, with D maybe TRBD1 (5 bases). The V gene's germline CDR1 is SGHTS and CDR2 YDEGEE. V was shortened by 4 bases and J by 3 bases, with 11 bases between the two germline ends. The length of the CDR3 is 14 residues. The CDR3 DNA reads TGTGCCAGCAGCCACGGACACAACAATCAGCCCCAGCATTTT. It specifies CASSHGHNNQPQHF. The full variable domain, in which reference TRBV5-8 and TRBJ1-5 provide the parts outside the CDR3, is EAGVTQSPTHLIKTRGQQATLRCSPISGHTSVYWYQQALGLGLQFLLWYDEGEERNRGNFPPRFSGRQFPNYSSELNVNALELEDSALYLCASSHGHNNQPQHFGDGTRLSIL.

This clone came up a few times. The chain combines TRBV7-6 with TRBJ1-2; D not resolved. CDR1 and CDR2 from the germline V gene are SGHVS and FNYEAQ. The V gene lost 7 bases and the J gene lost 0 bases, with 12 bases spanning the gap. The length of the CDR3 is 14 residues. The CDR3 protein is CASTQDAANYGYTF. DNA of the CDR3: TGTGCCAGCACTCAAGACGCAGCTAACTATGGCTACACCTTC.

There are a few counts of this clone. The rearrangement joins TRBV7-9 to TRBJ1-2; tentatively, D is TRBD1 (5 bases). There are 13 residues in the CDR3. The ends were cut back, 7 bases at V and 4 bases at J, with 13 bases in the middle. Per germline, CDR1 SEHNR and CDR2 FQNEAQ (reference sequence). The chain's CDR3 is CASNPPGTYGYTF. In DNA form, the CDR3 reads TGTGCCAGCAACCCCCCCGGGACCTATGGCTACACCTTC.

This clone was observed a handful of times. The chain recombines TRBV19 with TRBJ1-5; D remains ambiguous. This CDR3 has 13 residues. Germline lookup yields CDR1 LNHDA and CDR2 SQIVND (reference sequence). V was cut by 11 bases and J by 7 bases, with 18 bases left in between. The CDR3 nucleotides are TGTGCCGCAAGCCAAGGGCCGGGGCAGCCCCAGCATTTT. This codes for CAASQGPGQPQHF.

The J gene is TRBJ1-2, the V gene TRBV30; 8 bases are a match to TRBD1. Germline trimming cut 0 bases from V and 8 bases from J; bases unmatched to any gene: 8. Germline CDR1 reads GTSNPN; CDR2 reads SVGIG (reference sequence). The CDR3 has 14 residues. CDR3 protein: CAWSVLQGAGGYTF. The CDR3, as DNA: TGTGCCTGGAGTGTACTCCAGGGGGCTGGGGGCTACACCTTC.

The genes are TRBV27 and TRBJ2-7, with D perhaps TRBD2 (5 bases). From germline, CDR1 is MNHEY and CDR2 SMNVEV (reference sequence). V lost 2 bases to trimming and J lost 3 bases, with 8 bases between them. CDR3 size: 13 residues. The CDR3 protein is CASSLNSGYEQYF. The CDR3 DNA sequence: TGTGCCAGCAGTTTAAACAGCGGCTACGAGCAGTACTTC.

The genes are TRBV27 and TRBJ1-6; TRBD1 is a possible D gene (6 bases). The germline V gene has CDR1 MNHEY and CDR2 SMNVEV (reference sequence). The CDR3 totals 14 residues. The ends were cut back, 3 bases at V and 9 bases at J, with 12 bases in the middle. The CDR3 DNA reads TGTGCCAGCAGTTTGGGGGGGGGCGGTTCACCCCTCCACTTT. This encodes CASSLGGGGSPLHF.